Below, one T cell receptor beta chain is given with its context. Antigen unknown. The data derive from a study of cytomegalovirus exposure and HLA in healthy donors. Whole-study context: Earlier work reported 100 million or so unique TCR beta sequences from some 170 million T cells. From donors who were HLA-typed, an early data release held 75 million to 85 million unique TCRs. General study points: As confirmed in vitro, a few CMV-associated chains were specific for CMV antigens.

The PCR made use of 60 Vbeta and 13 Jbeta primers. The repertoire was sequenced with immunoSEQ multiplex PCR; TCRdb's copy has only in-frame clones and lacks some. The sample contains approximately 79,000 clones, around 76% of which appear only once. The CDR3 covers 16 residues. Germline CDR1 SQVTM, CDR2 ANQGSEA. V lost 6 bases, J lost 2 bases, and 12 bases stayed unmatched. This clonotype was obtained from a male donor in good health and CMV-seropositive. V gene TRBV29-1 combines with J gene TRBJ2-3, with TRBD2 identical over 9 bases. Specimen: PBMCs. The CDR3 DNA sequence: TGCAGCGTCTCGATCTGGGTAGCGGGGGACACAGATACGCAGTATTTT. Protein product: CSVSIWVAGDTDTQYF.